The clone carrying this T cell receptor beta chain was seen more than once but under ten times. V lost 7 bases, J lost 0 bases, and 6 bases stayed unmatched. Germline values: CDR1 MGHRA, CDR2 YSYEKL. This CDR3 region has 15 residues. This record belongs to a study of T cells in narcolepsy. The assay was immunoSEQ multiplex PCR, and TCRdb's table has in-frame clones only and misses some. The repertoire holds around 31,000 clones, with around 78% as singletons. V usage is TRBV4-1 and J usage is TRBJ2-3; 8 positions match TRBD2. This receptor was identified in a human donor with narcolepsy. Sequencing was carried out using CD45RA- memory CD4+ T cells from PBMCs. The CDR3 region is CASTSGGRSTDTQYF. CDR3 bases: TGCGCCAGCACCAGCGGGGGACGTAGCACAGATACGCAGTATTTT.